Listed here is a single T cell receptor (beta chain). No antigen is known for it. It was with 60 Vbeta and 13 Jbeta primers that the PCR ran. Sequencing used immunoSEQ multiplex PCR; TCRdb keeps in-frame clones, though not all of them. The sample carries some 190,000 clones, 81% recorded once. The data derive from a study of cytomegalovirus exposure and HLA in healthy donors. Study conclusions and caveats: An analysis done earlier found most TCR beta V segments productive about 87% or about 30% of the time.

CDR1 SGHRS and CDR2 YFSETQ come from the germline V gene. This CDR3 contains 16 residues. Trimming took 1 base from V and 4 from J, leaving 17 bases between them. Material: PBMCs. This clonotype was sampled from a middle-aged man in good health and CMV-seropositive. The chain joins TRBV5-1 to TRBJ1-1; D is perhaps TRBD1 (5 bases). The CDR3 coding sequence is TGCGCCAGCAGCTTGAGGCGGGGCAGTAGCCTCACTGAAGCTTTCTTT. Translated: CASSLRRGSSLTEAFF.